This T cell receptor (beta chain) emerged from a study of technical replicates of blood from several donors. Clones were read by immunoSEQ multiplex PCR, and TCRdb kept only the in-frame ones, dropping some. The sample has about 66,000 clones, approximately 87% seen once. Germline lookup yields CDR1 WNHNN and CDR2 SYGVQD (reference sequence). Trimming shortened V by 7 bases and J by 5 bases, and 23 bases separated the two germline ends. This CDR3 comprises 16 residues. Sequencing input: PBMCs. The sequence was collected from a human donor in good health. Some clones in this sample may be carry-over from other donors' samples. V gene TRBV10-1 combines with J gene TRBJ1-2; tentative D call: TRBD1 (6 bases). The CDR3 coding sequence is TGCGCCAGCACTGGGACACCAAAGCGCGCCCCATATGGCTACACCTTC. This sequence encodes CASTGTPKRAPYGYTF.